Listed here is a single T cell receptor beta chain. Trimming took off 4 bases at V and 0 bases at J, with 13 bases between the two ends. The CDR3 contains 15 residues. Per germline, CDR1 GTSNPN and CDR2 SVGIG (reference sequence). The sample belongs to a study of shared clonotypes between healthy human individuals. CD45RO-negative, CCR7-selected cells formed the naive CD8 fraction, which excluded terminally differentiated effector memory CD45RA+ cells. Using around 200 ng DNA, 25,000 to 35,000 T cell genomes, the sorted-subset replicate PCRs were run. Original processing methods: ImmunoSEQ sequences covered only the junction and lacked quality scores; filtering therefore differed. The repertoire was sequenced with immunoSEQ multiplex PCR; TCRdb's copy has only in-frame clones and lacks some. D and trimming were read from the DNA, whereas the V and J calls and clone size are those reported in that table. The sample records about 2 million clones, about 94% being singletons.

This sequence joins TRBV30 and TRBJ2-1; D call uncertain. The clonotype originates from a man aged 18-30 years in good health. Sequenced material: naive CD8+ T cells sorted from blood. CDR3 in amino acids: CAWNEDLSSYNEQFF. CDR3 in DNA: TGTGCCTGGAATGAGGACCTAAGCTCCTACAATGAGCAGTTCTTC.